This T cell receptor (beta chain) came from a study of blood T cell repertoires in COVID-19. Across the whole study: Acute-phase and convalescent COVID-19 samples originated in the United States, Italy and Spain. In each case, the material was cDNA or gDNA derived from T cells, B-cell-depleted T cells, or PBMCs.

In the original analysis: Estimates of nucleated cell counts were drawn from the amplification of reference gene primers. TCRdb keeps only in-frame clones here, not all; method: immunoSEQ multiplex PCR. V and J calls and clone size are given by that table; D and trimming were obtained from the DNA. The sample contains 100,000 to 120,000 clones, nearly 90% of which appear only once. This TCR derives from a human donor in a cohort sampled during active COVID-19. The sequencing input was peripheral blood.

As DNA, the CDR3 is TGTGCCAGCAGTTTTGGTGCAGGGACCTACGAGCAGTACTTC. Amino acid sequence: CASSFGAGTYEQYF. This chain joins TRBV27 and TRBJ2-7; a weak D match, TRBD1 (5 bases). The germline V gene has CDR1 MNHEY and CDR2 SMNVEV (reference sequence). This CDR3 has 14 residues. The ends were cut back, 3 bases at V and 2 bases at J, with 11 bases in the middle.